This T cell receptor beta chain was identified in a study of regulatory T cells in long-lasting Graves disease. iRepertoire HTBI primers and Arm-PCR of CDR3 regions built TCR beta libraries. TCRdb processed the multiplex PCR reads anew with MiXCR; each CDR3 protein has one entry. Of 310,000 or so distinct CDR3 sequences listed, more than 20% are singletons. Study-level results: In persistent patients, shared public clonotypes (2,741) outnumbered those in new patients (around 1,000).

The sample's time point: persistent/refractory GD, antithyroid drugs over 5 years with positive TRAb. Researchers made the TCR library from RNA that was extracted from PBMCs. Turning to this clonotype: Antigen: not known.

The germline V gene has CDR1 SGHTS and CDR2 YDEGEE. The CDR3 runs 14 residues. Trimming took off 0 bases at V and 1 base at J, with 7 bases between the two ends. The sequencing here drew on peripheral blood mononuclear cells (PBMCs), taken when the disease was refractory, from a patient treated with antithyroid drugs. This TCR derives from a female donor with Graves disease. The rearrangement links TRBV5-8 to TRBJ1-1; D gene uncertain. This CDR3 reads CASSLVARNTEAFF. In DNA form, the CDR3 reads TGTGCCAGCAGCTTGGTGGCAAGGAACACTGAAGCTTTCTTT. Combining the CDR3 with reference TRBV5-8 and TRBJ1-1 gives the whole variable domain EAGVTQSPTHLIKTRGQQATLRCSPISGHTSVYWYQQALGLGLQFLLWYDEGEERNRGNFPPRFSGRQFPNYSSELNVNALELEDSALYLCASSLVARNTEAFFGQGTRLTVV.